Listed below are T cell receptor beta chains from one sample, sequenced in a study of beta chain features in type 1 diabetes. Profiled with immunoSEQ multiplex PCR; TCRdb holds only in-frame clones, not every one. The data contain fewer than 400,000 clones, roughly 8% of them singletons. Material for sequencing was central memory CD4+ T cells from blood. These receptors all come from a woman aged 18-29 years in good health. Both conserved end residues are part of each CDR3.

j_gene: TRBJ2-7; v_gene: TRBV27; CDR3aa: CASSLSISQGGYEQYF
j_gene: TRBJ2-1; v_gene: TRBV11-2; CDR3aa: CASSSPGTSGRGEQFF
j_gene: TRBJ2-5; v_gene: TRBV9; CDR3aa: CASSAGRGKETQYF
j_gene: TRBJ1-5; v_gene: TRBV11-2; CDR3aa: CASSSWDNNQPQHF
j_gene: TRBJ2-3; v_gene: TRBV7-8; CDR3aa: CASSLQREGLNTQYF
j_gene: TRBJ2-7; v_gene: TRBV19; CDR3aa: CASSKDQARQYF
j_gene: TRBJ2-3; v_gene: TRBV15; CDR3aa: CATSRTGDNTDTQYF
j_gene: TRBJ2-3; v_gene: TRBV11-2; CDR3aa: CASSPGAVGTQYF
j_gene: TRBJ2-2; v_gene: TRBV27; CDR3aa: CASSFLAGVTGELFF
j_gene: TRBJ2-1; v_gene: TRBV7-2; CDR3aa: CASSLAFGLALEQFF
j_gene: TRBJ2-7; v_gene: TRBV7-2; CDR3aa: CASSLGASGGRIYEQYF
j_gene: TRBJ2-7; v_gene: TRBV7-6; CDR3aa: CASSIQGGQGYEQYF
j_gene: TRBJ2-3; v_gene: TRBV5-6; CDR3aa: CASSLTGVSPADTQYF
j_gene: TRBJ2-4; v_gene: TRBV20-1; CDR3aa: CSARIQGVQYF
j_gene: TRBJ2-3; v_gene: TRBV7-9; CDR3aa: CASSLLAGTDTQYF
j_gene: TRBJ1-5; v_gene: TRBV5-1; CDR3aa: CASSPTGGRGQPQHF
j_gene: TRBJ2-7; v_gene: TRBV2; CDR3aa: CASLRGGSYEQYF